What follows describes a single T cell receptor (beta chain). Its antigen is still unknown. This sample was included in a study of cytomegalovirus exposure and HLA in healthy donors. Repertoires were generated with immunoSEQ multiplex PCR, while TCRdb's copy carries only in-frame clones and drops some. Among 120,000 to 150,000 clones listed, about 90% were seen once. Study outcomes and limitations: Diagnosis of cytomegalovirus status made by the classifier reportedly showed high specificity and sensitivity. Some TCR beta chains (approximately 180 of them) were listed as cytomegalovirus-associated.

Germline V lookup: CDR1 SGHTA, CDR2 FQGTGA. CDR3 size: 13 residues. Trimming cost V 2 bases and J 6 bases, with 10 bases left between them. This chain links TRBV7-3 with TRBJ1-1; D is unclear. The clonotype comes from a woman aged 18 to 35 in good health and CMV-seropositive. Sequences were obtained from PBMCs. CDR3 loop: CASSLEGWSEAFF. Written as DNA, the CDR3 is TGTGCCAGCAGCTTAGAGGGTTGGTCTGAAGCTTTCTTT.